Below are 16 T cell receptor beta chains sequenced from a single sample in a study of B cell selection in AIRE deficiency. The assay was immunoSEQ multiplex PCR, and TCRdb's table has in-frame clones only and misses some. Of roughly 18,000 clones listed, 85% to 95% are singletons. Regulatory T cells were sorted as CD4+CD25hiCD127low/negative. Sequenced: CD4+CD25+ Tregs sorted from PBMCs. These receptors all stem from a human donor in good health.

V usage is TRBV10-3 and J usage is TRBJ1-5; unclear D gene. Trimming shortened V by 3 bases and J by 1 base, and 4 bases separated the two germline ends. The CDR3 consists of 13 residues. Germline values: CDR1 ENHRY, CDR2 SYGVKD. The CDR3, as DNA: TGTGCCATCAGTGACCTCAGCAATCAGCCCCAGCATTTT. Translation: CAISDLSNQPQHF.

The chain uses TRBV28 and TRBJ2-2; D not certain. V lost 7 bases, J lost 1 base, and 4 bases lay in between. Per the germline V gene, CDR1 is MDHEN and CDR2 is SYDVKM. This CDR3 spans 12 amino acids. CDR3 in DNA: TGTGCCAGCACTCAGAACACCGGGGAGCTGTTTTTT. Protein sequence: CASTQNTGELFF.

The V and J genes are TRBV4-3 and TRBJ1-2, with D possibly matching TRBD1 (6 bases). The V end lost 0 bases, the J end lost 5 bases, and 16 bases lay between the germline ends. The CDR3 extends over 16 amino acids. CDR1 LGHNA and CDR2 YSLEER come from the germline V gene. The CDR3 spells CASSQESGGRGYGYTF. The CDR3 DNA reads as TGCGCCAGCAGCCAAGAGTCCGGGGGCCGGGGGTATGGCTACACCTTC.

The V and J genes are TRBV7-6 and TRBJ2-6; D uncertain. The germline V gene encodes CDR1 SGHVS and CDR2 FNYEAQ. The V end was cut by 6 bases, the J end by 0 bases, with 12 bases between. The CDR3 extends over 16 amino acids. CDR3 loop: CASRDISSSGANVLTF. The CDR3 region has the DNA TGTGCCAGCAGGGATATATCGAGCTCTGGGGCCAACGTCCTGACTTTC.

The J gene is TRBJ1-1, the V gene TRBV7-9; D remains unclear. Germline V CDR1 and CDR2: SEHNR, FQNEAQ (reference sequence). This CDR3 has 15 residues. V was trimmed by 0 bases and J by 3 bases, leaving 11 bases between them. The CDR3 bases are TGTGCCAGCAGCTTAGCCCCGACCGGGGACACTGAAGCTTTCTTT. Translation gives CASSLAPTGDTEAFF. The variable domain in full, completed from reference TRBV7-9 and TRBJ1-1, reads DTGVSQNPRHKITKRGQNVTFRCDPISEHNRLYWYRQTLGQGPEFLTYFQNEAQLEKSRLLSDRFSAERPKGSFSTLEIQRTEQGDSAMYLCASSLAPTGDTEAFFGQGTRLTVV.

The chain has TRBV6-5 and TRBJ2-1; tentatively, D is TRBD1 (5 bases). The CDR3 has 14 amino acids. V was cut by 2 bases and J by 8 bases, with 13 bases left in between. The germline V gene encodes CDR1 MNHEY and CDR2 SVGAGI. CDR3 protein: CASSYGAVWDEQFF. CDR3 nucleotides: TGTGCCAGCAGTTACGGGGCAGTTTGGGATGAGCAGTTCTTC.

V is TRBV28 and J is TRBJ1-4, with D hard to call. CDR1 is MDHEN and CDR2 is SYDVKM in the germline V gene. The CDR3 has 16 residues. V shed 5 bases and J shed 4 bases, with 17 bases lying between them. CDR3 amino acids: CASSLGPTDGNEKLFF. CDR3 DNA: TGTGCCAGCAGTCTGGGTCCAACAGATGGTAATGAAAAACTGTTTTTT.

The genes are TRBV5-6 and TRBJ1-4; 10 nucleotides agree with TRBD1. The J segment lost 5 bases and the V segment lost 4 bases, leaving 5 bases of the junction unmatched. The CDR3 is 15 residues long. The germline V gene encodes CDR1 SGHDT and CDR2 YYEEEE. The DNA of the CDR3 is TGTGCCAGCAGCGCCCCGGGACAGGGGAATGAAAAACTGTTTTTT. This sequence encodes CASSAPGQGNEKLFF.

The chain recombines TRBV4-2 with TRBJ2-7; 8 nucleotides agree with TRBD2. The CDR3 length is 16 residues. Per the germline V gene, CDR1 is LGHNA and CDR2 is YNFKEQ. The junction had 11 bases not matched to a gene; V was cut back by 4 bases and J by 3 bases. The CDR3 nucleotides are TGTGCCAGCAGCCTATATAAGGCTAGCGGGTTCTACGAGCAGTACTTC. The encoded protein is CASSLYKASGFYEQYF.

V is TRBV6-1 and J is TRBJ2-2; D is unclear. Trimming shortened V by 8 bases and J by 1 base, and 2 bases separated the two germline ends. Germline V lookup: CDR1 MNHNS, CDR2 SASEGT. The CDR3 is 11 residues long. The CDR3 protein is CASENTGELFF. The CDR3 coding sequence is TGTGCCAGCGAGAACACCGGGGAGCTGTTTTTT.

The chain couples TRBV28 to TRBJ1-5, with unresolved D. CDR3 length equals 12 residues. The ends were cut back, 8 bases at V and 3 bases at J, with 8 bases in the middle. Germline-derived CDR1 and CDR2 are MDHEN and SYDVKM. The CDR3, as DNA: TGTGCCAGCTCAGTGCTCAATCAGCCCCAGCATTTT. This codes for CASSVLNQPQHF.

V usage is TRBV9 and J usage is TRBJ2-1; TRBD2 aligns across 14 bases. V gave up 5 bases and J gave up 6 bases; unmatched junction bases: 4. Germline values: CDR1 SGDLS, CDR2 YYNGEE. CDR3 size: 15 residues. The CDR3 nucleotides are TGTGCCAGCAGTCTAGGGACTAGCGGGAGCAATGAGCAGTTCTTC. Amino acid sequence: CASSLGTSGSNEQFF.

This clone has just a few counts. The CDR3: CASSPTGLAGAREQYF. The CDR3 coding sequence is TGCGCCAGCAGCCCGACCGGACTAGCGGGAGCACGGGAGCAGTACTTC. The genes are TRBV5-1 and TRBJ2-7; 13 bases match TRBD2. The germline V gene has CDR1 SGHRS and CDR2 YFSETQ. V shed 4 bases, J shed 7 bases, and the junction held 11 bases outside the gene matches. The CDR3 sequence is 16 residues long.

V gene TRBV7-3 combines with J gene TRBJ2-7, with TRBD2 matching 14 bases. With V trimmed by 5 bases and J by 5 bases, 5 bases remained unmatched. From germline, CDR1 is SGHTA and CDR2 FQGTGA. CDR3 length: 15 residues. DNA for the CDR3: TGTGCCAGCAGCCTTGGGACTAGCGGGAGCCACGAGCAGTACTTC. Translated, it gives CASSLGTSGSHEQYF.

This chain connects TRBV5-1 to TRBJ2-3; possibly TRBD1 for D (8 bases). Trimming shortened V by 0 bases and J by 6 bases, and 11 bases separated the two germline ends. Looked up from germline, CDR1 is SGHRS and CDR2 is YFSETQ. The CDR3 totals 14 residues. CDR3 amino acids: CASSLDRGGDTQYF. In nucleotides, the CDR3 is TGCGCCAGCAGCTTGGACAGGGGGGGCGATACGCAGTATTTT.

This clone came up once. Written as DNA, the CDR3 is TGCGCCAGCAGCTTGGGTGCTGGGAGCTCCTATAATTCACCCCTCCACTTT. Residues: CASSLGAGSSYNSPLHF. V gene TRBV5-1 combines with J gene TRBJ1-6; D is ambiguous. CDR1 and CDR2 from the germline V gene are SGHRS and YFSETQ. This CDR3 spans 17 amino acids. The V end lost 0 bases, the J end lost 0 bases, and 10 bases lay between the germline ends.